This TCR beta chain was captured in a study of memory CD4+ T cells and cytomegalovirus serostatus. Sequenced by immunoSEQ multiplex PCR; TCRdb stores in-frame clones only, minus some. The repertoire includes about 62,000 clones, about three quarters of them detected once, and about 4.7% sits in the top ten. The germline gives CDR1 SGHDN, CDR2 FVKESK. The germline V and J ends were trimmed by 3 bases and 7 bases, with 10 bases remaining between them. This CDR3 region has 13 residues. Details on this clone: The antigen remains undetermined.

Study outcomes and limitations: CD4+ memory repertoires contained about 40% of the roughly 150 reported CMV TCRbeta sequences.

Single viable CD3+CD4+CD8-CD45RO+ cells were sorted as the memory CD4+ T cells. V is TRBV14 and J is TRBJ1-5, with TRBD1 as a possible D gene (5 bases). Sequencing was carried out using memory CD4+ T cells from blood. This clonotype was obtained from an adult in good health and CMV-seropositive. CDR3 in amino acids: CASSQGGTQPQHF. CDR3 sequence (DNA): TGTGCCAGCAGCCAGGGGGGTACGCAGCCCCAGCATTTT.